This T cell receptor (beta chain) was identified during a study of molecular identifiers for immune sequencing clone quantification. Study overall: In replicates, RNA from about 20,000 or 100,000 naive CD8 cells was split five ways, four sequenced. Overall study findings and caveats: Clones exceeding 20 RNA copies carried over 98% of effector molecules but under 1% of naive-cell molecules.

Notes on this clonotype: No antigen is known for it.

Sorted cells numbering 20,000 to 1,000,000, with 10%, 30% or 50% RNA, yielded the naive CD8 libraries. The CDR3 is 15 amino acids. V was clipped by 1 base and J by 4 bases, with 10 bases between them. As previously described, bulk TCR libraries were made using listed TCR primers. TCRdb itself ran the PCR reads through MiXCR, one entry per CDR3 protein. Among approximately 40,000 distinct CDR3 sequences listed, 24% were seen once. The origin of this receptor is a human donor in good health. Some libraries in this study had Jurkat cell RNA spiked in. The specimen was naive CD8+ T cells from blood, with Jurkat cell RNA spiked in. The subset here: FACS-sorted CD8+CD4-CCR7+CD45RA+ naive T cells. The chain carries TRBV12-3 or TRBV12-4 and TRBJ1-4; no firm D call. The CDR3 reads CASSLDLVLNEKLFF. In DNA form, the CDR3 reads TGTGCCAGCAGTTTAGATCTGGTTCTTAATGAAAAACTGTTTTTT.